This section outlines one TCR beta chain sequence together with its context. The antigen is unknown. V was pared by 7 bases and J by 3 bases, with 13 bases between. The CDR3 runs to 13 residues. CDR1 MNHNS and CDR2 SASEGT come from the germline V gene. This sample stems from a study of cytomegalovirus exposure and HLA in healthy donors. General study points: Analyses of presence and absence presupposed an approximately uniform sequencing depth across donors.

Primers included in the PCR were 60 Vbeta and 13 Jbeta primers. Using immunoSEQ multiplex PCR, the repertoire was profiled, and TCRdb retains in-frame clones only, with some absent. The data show roughly 80,000 clones, 80% seen once. The rearrangement uses TRBV6-1 and TRBJ2-7; possibly TRBD1 for D (5 bases). The source is a male donor in good health and CMV-seronegative. Source material: PBMCs. CDR3 sequence reads: CASNGQTYYEQYF. The CDR3 DNA reads as TGTGCCAGCAATGGACAAACTTACTACGAGCAGTACTTC.